The rows below give T cell receptor beta chains drawn from one sample of a study of pediatric ulcerative colitis. The method was immunoSEQ multiplex PCR; TCRdb's version includes in-frame clones alone and lacks a portion of them. The table lists roughly 45,000 clones, 78% of them singletons. Sequenced input: gut tissue. All receptors come from a girl between 10 and 17 years old with moderate ulcerative colitis. The CDR3 runs from the conserved cysteine through the conserved F or W. The order of the fields is CDR3 protein, CDR3 DNA, clone size, J gene, V gene, D gene. The D gene is left open where the match is weak. Only part of the rows carry a size: once, few, many, or a class if the clone is expanded.

cdr3_aa: CASSISREYEQYF
cdr3_nt: TGTGCCAGCAGCATTTCCCGGGAGTACGAGCAGTACTTC
clone_size: .
j_call: TRBJ2-7
v_call: TRBV11-2
d_call: .

cdr3_aa: CASSPTSGAETQYF
cdr3_nt: TGTGCCAGCAGCCCGACTAGCGGGGCAGAGACCCAGTACTTC
clone_size: .
j_call: TRBJ2-5
v_call: TRBV6-6
d_call: TRBD2

cdr3_aa: CASSEFSWTVQDEQYF
cdr3_nt: TGTGCCAGCAGTGAATTTTCGTGGACGGTTCAAGACGAGCAGTACTTC
clone_size: .
j_call: TRBJ2-7
v_call: TRBV6-1
d_call: .

cdr3_aa: CASSFSGSSYNEQFF
cdr3_nt: TGTGCCAGCAGCTTTAGCGGGAGCTCCTACAATGAGCAGTTCTTC
clone_size: .
j_call: TRBJ2-1
v_call: TRBV7-2
d_call: TRBD2

cdr3_aa: CASSSGLYEQYF
cdr3_nt: TGCGCCAGCAGCTCGGGACTTTACGAGCAGTACTTC
clone_size: .
j_call: TRBJ2-7
v_call: TRBV5-1
d_call: .

cdr3_aa: CAWYRGQMNTEAFF
cdr3_nt: TGTGCCTGGTATAGGGGGCAGATGAACACTGAAGCTTTCTTT
clone_size: once
j_call: TRBJ1-1
v_call: TRBV30
d_call: TRBD1

cdr3_aa: CASTQTGGFSGNTIYF
cdr3_nt: TGTGCCAGCACTCAAACAGGCGGATTCTCTGGAAACACCATATATTTT
clone_size: .
j_call: TRBJ1-3
v_call: TRBV11-2
d_call: .

cdr3_aa: CASSLGQDYNEQFF
cdr3_nt: TGTGCCAGCAGCCTAGGACAGGACTACAATGAGCAGTTCTTC
clone_size: .
j_call: TRBJ2-1
v_call: TRBV7-2
d_call: TRBD1

cdr3_aa: CASSLDGTVNTEAFF
cdr3_nt: TGTGCCAGCAGCTTGGATGGGACTGTGAACACTGAAGCTTTCTTT
clone_size: .
j_call: TRBJ1-1
v_call: TRBV5-6
d_call: .

cdr3_aa: CASTLGTEAFF
cdr3_nt: TGTGCCAGCACCCTCGGCACTGAAGCTTTCTTT
clone_size: .
j_call: TRBJ1-1
v_call: TRBV28
d_call: .

cdr3_aa: CASSLWIPLTKNIQYF
cdr3_nt: TGTGCCAGCAGCTTGTGGATCCCTCTAACCAAAAACATTCAGTACTTC
clone_size: .
j_call: TRBJ2-4
v_call: TRBV7-9
d_call: .

cdr3_aa: CASSSRGRAGGYVGEQFF
cdr3_nt: TGTGCCAGCAGCTCCAGGGGACGAGCGGGAGGTTACGTTGGTGAGCAGTTCTTC
clone_size: few
j_call: TRBJ2-1
v_call: TRBV11-2
d_call: TRBD2

cdr3_aa: CASSVDRGRNEQFF
cdr3_nt: TGTGCCAGCAGCGTAGACCGGGGGCGGAATGAGCAGTTCTTC
clone_size: .
j_call: TRBJ2-1
v_call: TRBV9
d_call: .

cdr3_aa: CASSRDRVMNTEAFF
cdr3_nt: TGTGCCAGCTCAAGGGACAGGGTTATGAACACTGAAGCTTTCTTT
clone_size: .
j_call: TRBJ1-1
v_call: TRBV18
d_call: TRBD1

cdr3_aa: CAWRQRTANTEAFF
cdr3_nt: TGTGCCTGGCGACAACGGACAGCCAACACTGAAGCTTTCTTT
clone_size: .
j_call: TRBJ1-1
v_call: TRBV30
d_call: .

cdr3_aa: CAWSPKLDTQYF
cdr3_nt: TGTGCCTGGAGTCCCAAACTTGATACGCAGTATTTT
clone_size: .
j_call: TRBJ2-3
v_call: TRBV30
d_call: .

cdr3_aa: CASSQDSGGGDTEAFF
cdr3_nt: TGCGCCAGCAGCCAAGATTCCGGGGGAGGGGACACTGAAGCTTTCTTT
clone_size: .
j_call: TRBJ1-1
v_call: TRBV4-1
d_call: .